Below are 10 T cell receptor beta chains sequenced from a single sample in a study of shared clonotypes between healthy human individuals. Some clones are missing from TCRdb's copy, which holds only in-frame ones; the method was immunoSEQ multiplex PCR. The sample lists around 83,000 clones, about 63% occurring once. The sequencing sample was made of memory CD8+ T cells sorted from blood. The subset here: CD45RO+ cells pooled with CCR7-negative TemRA cells. Every receptor here comes from a man younger than 45 in good health.

This clone was detected only a few times. The chain carries TRBV7-6 and TRBJ2-1, with 7 bases fitting TRBD2. Germline lookup yields CDR1 SGHVS and CDR2 FNYEAQ. V was pared by 1 base and J by 2 bases, with 5 bases of the junction left unmatched. The CDR3 has 16 amino acids. This CDR3 reads CASSLDPGRPYNEQFF. The CDR3 nucleotides are TGTGCCAGCAGCTTAGACCCCGGGAGGCCCTACAATGAGCAGTTCTTC.

Only a few counts were recorded for this clone. V and J are TRBV7-9 and TRBJ2-3; D gene ambiguous. The CDR3 has 12 residues. Trimming took 3 bases from V and 11 from J, leaving 12 bases between them. CDR1 and CDR2 (germline): SEHNR, FQNEAQ (reference sequence). The CDR3 region is CASSFPIDGQYF. CDR3 coding DNA: TGTGCCAGCAGCTTCCCGATCGATGGGCAGTATTTT.

The chain combines TRBV10-1 with TRBJ2-1; 11 bases map to TRBD2. The germline gives CDR1 WNHNN, CDR2 SYGVQD (reference sequence). V lost 3 bases to trimming and J lost 0 bases; unmatched junction nucleotides: 7. The CDR3 has 18 amino acids. The CDR3 sequence: CASSDMTSGDSSYNEQFF. The CDR3 DNA reads TGCGCCAGCAGTGATATGACTAGCGGGGATAGCTCCTACAATGAGCAGTTCTTC.

This clone was recorded only once. The gene calls are TRBV6-1 and TRBJ2-4, with 7 bases lining up with TRBD2. The CDR3 sequence is 16 residues long. V was clipped by 1 base and J by 1 base; unmatched bases: 4. CDR1 and CDR2 (germline): MNHNS, SASEGT. CDR3 region: CASSEGAGLAKNIQYF. CDR3 nucleotides: TGTGCCAGCAGTGAAGGAGCGGGACTGGCCAAAAACATTCAGTACTTC.

This clone was observed a handful of times. The chain couples TRBV2 to TRBJ2-3; 8 nucleotides line up with TRBD1. The V and J ends lost 6 bases and 0 bases, in that order; junction bases with no gene match: 14. Germline V CDR1 and CDR2: SNHLY, FYNNEI. The CDR3 is made up of 18 amino acids. The CDR3 protein is CASSRDRGRSSSTDTQYF. The DNA for the CDR3 is TGTGCCAGCAGCCGTGACAGGGGACGGTCCTCTAGCACAGATACGCAGTATTTT.

The chain uses TRBV5-1 and TRBJ2-7; D tentatively fits TRBD1 or TRBD2 (5 bases each). The germline CDR1 and CDR2 sequences are SGHRS and YFSETQ. CDR3 size: 15 residues. The V gene lost 1 base and the J gene lost 3 bases, with 14 bases spanning the gap. This chain's CDR3 is CASSLTGQEGYEQYF. CDR3 nucleotides: TGCGCCAGCAGCTTGACGGGGCAGGAAGGCTACGAGCAGTACTTC.

This clone has ten or more counts. The sample holds other DNA sequences that translate to the same CDR3. This chain links TRBV6-4 with TRBJ2-1; 11 nucleotides agree with TRBD2. Trimming cost V 2 bases and J 6 bases; bases outside gene matches: 0. Looked up from germline, CDR1 is MRHNA and CDR2 is SNTAGT. The CDR3 consists of 14 residues. In DNA form, the CDR3 reads TGTGCCAGCAGTGACGGGACTAGCGGCAATGAGCAGTTCTTC. Its protein is CASSDGTSGNEQFF.

In DNA, the CDR3 is TGTGCCAGCAGTTGGGAAAGGACAGGCTCCACAGATACGCAGTATTTT. It is translated as CASSWERTGSTDTQYF. The chain couples TRBV7-9 to TRBJ2-3; 7 bases agree with TRBD1. The germline V gene has CDR1 SEHNR and CDR2 FQNEAQ (reference sequence). The CDR3 runs to 16 residues. V was pared by 6 bases and J by 2 bases, with 11 bases of the junction left unmatched.

In its sample, this clone was seen a few times. The chain carries TRBV2 and TRBJ2-2, with TRBD1 matching over 9 bases. Trimming removed 4 bases from V and 7 bases from J; junction bases left unmatched: 7. CDR1 and CDR2 from the germline V gene are SNHLY and FYNNEI. The CDR3 extends over 15 amino acids. CDR3 DNA: TGTGCCAGCAGTGTGGCGACAGGGGGTTACGGGGAGCTGTTTTTT. This sequence encodes CASSVATGGYGELFF.

The V call is TRBV6-6, the J call TRBJ2-3; 10 bases match TRBD2. J gave up 6 bases and V 8 bases, and 8 bases lay outside the gene matches. Per the germline V gene, CDR1 is MNHNY and CDR2 is SVGAGI (reference sequence). This CDR3 contains 14 residues. The CDR3: CASQRGLAFDTQYF. The DNA of the CDR3 is TGTGCCAGCCAACGGGGACTAGCGTTCGATACGCAGTATTTT.